This T cell receptor (beta chain) was identified during a study of T cells in Graves' hyperthyroidism and ophthalmopathy. Broader study findings: The model foresaw ophthalmopathy a median 6.5 months prior to onset. Among thyroid clonotypes expanded above 0.001, most also appeared in blood.

Amplified TCR beta CDR3 regions came from RNA transcripts. When the TCR CDR3 underwent first-round RT-PCR, the HTBI primer set was used. TCRdb independently ran MiXCR on the multiplex PCR reads; one entry per CDR3 protein. The sample contains 400,000 to 500,000 distinct CDR3 sequences, roughly 15% of which appear only once. Graves' hyperthyroidism without ophthalmopathy progression within 18 months was termed stable. Exclusions: uncontrolled infection, other autoimmune disease, pregnancy, lactation. Germline V gene lookup returns CDR1 ENHRY and CDR2 SYGVKD. Trimming pared 2 bases from V and 4 bases from J, leaving 11 bases between. The CDR3 has 14 residues. This clonotype was recorded at least ten times. Its antigen is still unknown.

The source of this sequence is a woman younger than 30 with Graves' hyperthyroidism. Sequencing was done on a sample of blood. The chain combines TRBV10-3 with TRBJ1-1; a possible D gene is TRBD1 (5 bases). In nucleotides, the CDR3 is TGTGCCATCAGTGAGGGAAGTGGGACCACTGAAGCTTTCTTT. This codes for CAISEGSGTTEAFF.